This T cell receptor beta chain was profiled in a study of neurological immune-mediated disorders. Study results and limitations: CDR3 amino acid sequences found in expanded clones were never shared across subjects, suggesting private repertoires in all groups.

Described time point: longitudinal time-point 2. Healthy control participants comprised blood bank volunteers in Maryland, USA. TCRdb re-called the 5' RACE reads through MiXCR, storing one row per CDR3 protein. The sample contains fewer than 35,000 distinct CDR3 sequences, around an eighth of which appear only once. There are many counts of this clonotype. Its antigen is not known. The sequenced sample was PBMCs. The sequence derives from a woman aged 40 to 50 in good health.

This CDR3 reads CATSDRDEQFF. DNA for the CDR3: TGTGCCACCAGCGACAGGGACGAGCAGTTCTTC. The chain carries TRBV24-1 and TRBJ2-1; 7 bases align to TRBD1. In germline, CDR1 is KGHDR, CDR2 SFDVKD. Germline trimming cut 7 bases from V and 10 bases from J; bases unmatched to any gene: 3. This CDR3 region has 11 residues.